The entry that follows covers one T cell receptor beta chain sequence. The data derive from a study of blood T cell repertoires in COVID-19. About the research overall: Samples taken during acute and convalescent COVID-19 were collected in the United States, Italy and Spain.

Germline loops: CDR1 WSHSY, CDR2 SAAADI. After removal of 6 bases from V and 1 base from J, the junction contained 3 bases not matched to a gene. This CDR3 region has 15 residues. Profiling relied on immunoSEQ multiplex PCR, and the TCRdb table lists in-frame clones only, not all of them. Altogether about 400,000 clones are present, around 92% being singletons, with the ten largest covering less than 2%. The chain employs TRBV10-2 and TRBJ1-6; the match to TRBD1 covers 7 bases. The clonotype was recovered from a woman aged 25-40 years who had recovered from COVID-19. The sequencing input was PBMCs or T cells enriched from blood (not recorded which). CDR3 nucleotides: TGCGCCAGCAGGGCAGGGGGGTCCTATAATTCACCCCTCCACTTT. It codes for CASRAGGSYNSPLHF.